The rows below give T cell receptor beta chains drawn from one sample of a study of identical twins. One entry per CDR3 protein results from TCRdb running MiXCR on the 5' RACE reads. The sample lists approximately 300,000 distinct CDR3 sequences, more than 8% seen once, with roughly 6.8% in the top ten. The same specimen was also included in a second study, on yellow fever vaccine responses in identical twins.

The material sequenced was CD8+ T cells sorted from blood. The receptor source for this set is a woman between 18 and 30 years old in good health. CDR3s include the opening cysteine and the closing phenylalanine or tryptophan. A D gene is named only where the DNA matches it firmly. Expanded clones get a size class; other rows say once, few or many, or leave the size out.

D gene	J gene	clone size	V gene	CDR3 protein	CDR3 DNA
NA	TRBJ1-5	NA	TRBV4-2	CASSQHQRQPQHF	TGTGCCAGCAGCCAACATCAGCGTCAGCCCCAGCATTTT
NA	TRBJ2-1	many	TRBV15	CATRRSTSFSYNEQFF	TGTGCCACCAGGCGCTCTACTAGTTTCTCCTACAATGAGCAGTTCTTC
TRBD2	TRBJ2-5	NA	TRBV6-5	CASSYSGGHETQYF	TGTGCCAGCAGTTATTCGGGGGGGCACGAGACCCAGTACTTC
NA	TRBJ1-1	many	TRBV19	CASSWGTENTEAFF	TGTGCCAGTAGTTGGGGGACTGAGAACACTGAAGCTTTCTTT
NA	TRBJ1-4	few	TRBV6-2/TRBV6-3	CASTHPDPRNEKLFF	TGTGCCAGCACCCACCCGGACCCACGGAATGAAAAACTGTTTTTT
TRBD1	TRBJ1-1	NA	TRBV5-5	CASSLQGRDTEAFF	TGTGCCAGCAGCTTACAGGGGCGTGACACTGAAGCTTTCTTT
TRBD2	TRBJ2-5	NA	TRBV20-1	CSARPLAEGETQYF	TGCAGTGCTAGGCCACTAGCGGAGGGGGAGACCCAGTACTTC
NA	TRBJ1-6	few	TRBV7-8	CASSLQSPNSPLHF	TGTGCCAGCAGCTTACAGTCCCCTAATTCACCCCTCCACTTT
TRBD2	TRBJ2-4	few	TRBV6-2/TRBV6-3	CASIRDLDGGNIQYF	TGTGCCAGCATACGCGACCTTGACGGGGGGAACATTCAGTACTTC
TRBD2	TRBJ2-7	NA	TRBV20-1	CSARAGLAGGFSYEQYF	TGCAGTGCTAGAGCGGGACTAGCGGGGGGCTTTTCCTACGAGCAGTACTTC
NA	TRBJ2-3	NA	TRBV11-2	CASSLVGVWGQYF	TGTGCCAGCAGCTTAGTGGGTGTGTGGGGGCAGTATTTT
TRBD2	TRBJ2-7	many	TRBV20-1	CSALRLAGPYEQYF	TGCAGTGCCCTACGACTAGCGGGACCCTACGAGCAGTACTTC
NA	TRBJ2-3	many	TRBV27	CAREGTPASDTQYF	TGTGCCAGAGAGGGGACACCAGCTTCAGATACGCAGTATTTT
NA	TRBJ1-2	few	TRBV3-1	CASSLIKQGSYGYTF	TGTGCCAGCAGCCTGATCAAACAGGGATCCTATGGCTACACCTTC
TRBD2	TRBJ2-1	many	TRBV3-1	CASSYLAGGHNEQFF	TGTGCCAGCAGCTACCTAGCGGGCGGGCACAATGAGCAGTTCTTC
NA	TRBJ1-2	NA	TRBV27	CASSLSGPYGYTF	TGTGCCAGCAGTCTCTCCGGCCCCTATGGCTACACCTTC
NA	TRBJ2-1	many	TRBV28	CASSLLLSSYNEQFF	TGTGCCAGCAGTTTGCTATTGAGCTCCTACAATGAGCAGTTCTTC
TRBD1	TRBJ2-7	NA	TRBV20-1	CSGDRVYEQYF	TGCAGTGGCGACAGGGTTTACGAGCAGTACTTC
TRBD2	TRBJ2-1	NA	TRBV7-9	CASSYHRRGSYNEQFF	TGTGCCAGCAGCTACCATCGGCGGGGGTCCTACAATGAGCAGTTCTTC
NA	TRBJ2-3	few	TRBV11-2	CASSGLVSRDWSTDTQYF	TGTGCCAGCAGCGGGCTAGTGAGCCGGGACTGGAGCACAGATACGCAGTATTTT
TRBD2	TRBJ2-1	few	TRBV7-8	CASSLSLAGWDEQFF	TGTGCCAGCAGCTTATCCCTAGCGGGATGGGATGAGCAGTTCTTC
NA	TRBJ1-2	few	TRBV7-9	CASSSTTETISGYTF	TGTGCCAGCAGCTCGACGACAGAGACGATCTCGGGCTACACCTTC
TRBD2	TRBJ2-1	NA	TRBV4-3	CASSQDSIAGVEQFF	TGCGCCAGCAGCCAAGATTCGATAGCGGGAGTTGAGCAGTTCTTC
NA	TRBJ2-4	many	TRBV14	CASSHSQGRAKNIQYF	TGTGCCAGCAGCCATTCTCAGGGAAGAGCCAAAAACATTCAGTACTTC
NA	TRBJ2-3	NA	TRBV5-4	CASSLYSGLTSTDTQYF	TGTGCCAGCAGCTTATATAGCGGCTTAACTAGCACAGATACGCAGTATTTT
NA	TRBJ2-5	few	TRBV7-6	CASSPWVLMETQYF	TGTGCCAGCAGCCCCTGGGTCTTAATGGAGACCCAGTACTTC
NA	TRBJ2-7	NA	TRBV7-9	CASSPGQRHKEQYF	TGTGCCAGCAGCCCTGGGCAGCGGCATAAAGAGCAGTACTTC
NA	TRBJ2-5	NA	TRBV11-1	CASSLSDAQWRAWETQYF	TGTGCCAGCAGCTTATCGGACGCGCAGTGGAGGGCTTGGGAGACCCAGTACTTC
NA	TRBJ1-1	many	TRBV4-1	CASSQTGYEAFF	TGCGCCAGCAGCCAAACGGGTTATGAAGCTTTCTTT
TRBD1	TRBJ2-7	many	TRBV5-1	CASSFGSGGYEQYF	TGCGCCAGCAGCTTCGGGTCAGGGGGCTACGAGCAGTACTTC
NA	TRBJ2-7	NA	TRBV3-1	CASSQISSYEQYF	TGTGCCAGCAGCCAAATTTCTTCCTACGAGCAGTACTTC
TRBD1	TRBJ2-1	few	TRBV25-1	CASTGTAQYNEQFF	TGTGCCAGCACAGGGACAGCCCAATACAATGAGCAGTTCTTC
TRBD2	TRBJ2-3	many	TRBV14	CASSFKGVSGILRDTQYF	TGTGCCAGCAGCTTTAAGGGCGTCAGCGGGATATTGAGGGATACGCAGTATTTT